Listed below are T cell receptor beta chains from one sample, sequenced in a study of response to subunit inactivated influenza vaccine. TCRdb independently ran MiXCR on the RT-PCR reads; one entry per CDR3 protein. Of about 500,000 distinct CDR3 sequences in the sample, 16% were seen once. Sequenced here: CD4+ T cells sorted from PBMCs, sampled around 25 months after vaccination. Receptors originate from a man aged 50 to 69 who received an inactivated influenza vaccine. The CDR3 runs from the conserved cysteine through the conserved F or W. Each record gives: D gene, V gene, clone size, J gene, CDR3 protein, CDR3 DNA. The D gene is left open where the match is weak. Only some rows state a clone size, as once, few, many or a class for expanded clones.

d_gene: .; v_gene: TRBV4-3; abundance: .; j_gene: TRBJ2-1; CDR3aa: CASSQDSMGRLFF; CDR3nt: TGCGCCAGCAGCCAAGACTCTATGGGACGTCTGTTCTTC
d_gene: TRBD1; v_gene: TRBV2; abundance: few; j_gene: TRBJ2-1; CDR3aa: CASKPGTGNNEQFF; CDR3nt: TGTGCCAGTAAACCCGGGACAGGGAACAATGAGCAGTTCTTC
d_gene: .; v_gene: TRBV20-1; abundance: .; j_gene: TRBJ1-1; CDR3aa: CSARGTWARNTEAFF; CDR3nt: TGCAGTGCTAGAGGGACGTGGGCCCGGAACACTGAAGCTTTCTTT
d_gene: .; v_gene: TRBV20-1; abundance: .; j_gene: TRBJ1-1; CDR3aa: CSAIRGNTEAFF; CDR3nt: TGCAGTGCTATACGGGGAAACACTGAAGCTTTCTTT
d_gene: TRBD2; v_gene: TRBV29-1; abundance: many; j_gene: TRBJ2-7; CDR3aa: CSVAAGGPMYEQYF; CDR3nt: TGCAGCGTTGCTGCGGGAGGGCCAATGTACGAGCAGTACTTC
d_gene: .; v_gene: TRBV20-1; abundance: few; j_gene: TRBJ2-7; CDR3aa: CSASPPRDSYEQYF; CDR3nt: TGCAGTGCTAGCCCGCCCAGGGACTCCTACGAGCAGTACTTC
d_gene: .; v_gene: TRBV30; abundance: .; j_gene: TRBJ1-2; CDR3aa: CAWSVLTGPPNYGYTF; CDR3nt: TGTGCCTGGAGTGTATTAACAGGACCACCTAACTATGGCTACACCTTC
d_gene: .; v_gene: TRBV9; abundance: few; j_gene: TRBJ2-2; CDR3aa: CASSVAGGTYTGELFF; CDR3nt: TGTGCCAGCAGCGTAGCAGGGGGGACCTACACCGGGGAGCTGTTTTTT
d_gene: .; v_gene: TRBV5-6; abundance: many; j_gene: TRBJ2-5; CDR3aa: CASSSVGETQYF; CDR3nt: TGTGCCAGCAGCTCTGTGGGGGAGACCCAGTACTTC
d_gene: .; v_gene: TRBV20-1; abundance: few; j_gene: TRBJ2-1; CDR3aa: CSASSSGAERYNEQFF; CDR3nt: TGCAGTGCTAGTAGCTCGGGGGCAGAGAGATACAATGAGCAGTTCTTC
d_gene: .; v_gene: TRBV6-5; abundance: .; j_gene: TRBJ1-4; CDR3aa: CASKQGQKLFF; CDR3nt: TGTGCCAGCAAACAGGGACAAAAACTGTTTTTT
d_gene: TRBD2; v_gene: TRBV18; abundance: .; j_gene: TRBJ2-1; CDR3aa: CASSPPWTSRRGEQFF; CDR3nt: TGTGCCAGCTCACCTCCTTGGACTAGCCGGAGGGGTGAGCAGTTCTTC
d_gene: .; v_gene: TRBV6-1; abundance: few; j_gene: TRBJ1-1; CDR3aa: CASSAIGGAPAFF; CDR3nt: TGTGCCAGCAGTGCGATTGGGGGGGCGCCAGCTTTCTTT
d_gene: .; v_gene: TRBV12-3/TRBV12-4; abundance: .; j_gene: TRBJ2-5; CDR3aa: CASSPTGPQETQYF; CDR3nt: TGTGCCAGCTCACCAACAGGGCCCCAAGAGACCCAGTACTTC
d_gene: TRBD1; v_gene: TRBV19; abundance: .; j_gene: TRBJ1-6; CDR3aa: CATRQGGDNSPLHF; CDR3nt: TGTGCCACCCGACAGGGTGGGGATAATTCACCCCTCCACTTT
d_gene: .; v_gene: TRBV5-1; abundance: .; j_gene: TRBJ1-3; CDR3aa: CASSLRAGDSGNTIYF; CDR3nt: TGCGCCAGCAGCTTGCGTGCGGGGGACTCTGGAAACACCATATATTTT
d_gene: .; v_gene: TRBV27; abundance: many; j_gene: TRBJ2-3; CDR3aa: CASSFMDTQYF; CDR3nt: TGTGCCAGCAGTTTTATGGATACGCAGTATTTT
d_gene: TRBD1; v_gene: TRBV24-1; abundance: few; j_gene: TRBJ2-5; CDR3aa: CATSAIRDSKETQYF; CDR3nt: TGTGCCACCAGCGCAATCCGGGACAGCAAAGAGACCCAGTACTTC
d_gene: .; v_gene: TRBV11-2; abundance: .; j_gene: TRBJ2-1; CDR3aa: CASGGANEQFF; CDR3nt: TGTGCCAGCGGGGGGGCGAATGAGCAGTTCTTC
d_gene: TRBD1; v_gene: TRBV7-6; abundance: many; j_gene: TRBJ1-3; CDR3aa: CASSPWDRGIRGNTIYF; CDR3nt: TGTGCCAGCAGCCCGTGGGACAGGGGAATTAGAGGAAACACCATATATTTT
d_gene: .; v_gene: TRBV4-3; abundance: many; j_gene: TRBJ1-2; CDR3aa: CASSQESGQPRIYGYTF; CDR3nt: TGCGCCAGCAGCCAAGAGTCTGGACAGCCGAGGATCTATGGCTACACCTTC
d_gene: .; v_gene: TRBV5-5; abundance: once; j_gene: TRBJ2-3; CDR3aa: CASSLVVGDTQYF; CDR3nt: TGTGCCAGCAGCTTGGTCGTGGGAGATACGCAGTATTTT
d_gene: TRBD1; v_gene: TRBV7-9; abundance: few; j_gene: TRBJ1-2; CDR3aa: CASSLVPDRGKGYTF; CDR3nt: TGTGCCAGCAGCTTAGTTCCGGACAGGGGTAAAGGCTACACCTTC
d_gene: .; v_gene: TRBV3-1; abundance: .; j_gene: TRBJ2-1; CDR3aa: CASSQDSGTEQFF; CDR3nt: TGTGCCAGCAGCCAAGATTCGGGGACTGAGCAGTTCTTC
d_gene: .; v_gene: TRBV5-4; abundance: .; j_gene: TRBJ1-2; CDR3aa: CASSPSMTGLYGYTF; CDR3nt: TGTGCCAGCAGCCCGTCGATGACTGGCCTCTATGGCTACACCTTC
d_gene: .; v_gene: TRBV9; abundance: few; j_gene: TRBJ2-3; CDR3aa: CASSAPLPGADTQYF; CDR3nt: TGTGCCAGCAGCGCTCCCCTGCCTGGGGCAGATACGCAGTATTTT
d_gene: TRBD1; v_gene: TRBV6-1; abundance: many; j_gene: TRBJ1-5; CDR3aa: CASSGGQGGNQPQHF; CDR3nt: TGTGCCAGCAGTGGGGGACAGGGAGGCAATCAGCCCCAGCATTTT
d_gene: .; v_gene: TRBV10-3; abundance: few; j_gene: TRBJ2-7; CDR3aa: CAIQREYEQYF; CDR3nt: TGTGCCATACAGAGGGAATACGAGCAGTACTTC
d_gene: .; v_gene: TRBV3-1; abundance: few; j_gene: TRBJ2-5; CDR3aa: CASGLRGQETQYF; CDR3nt: TGTGCCAGCGGGCTCCGGGGCCAAGAGACCCAGTACTTC
d_gene: TRBD2; v_gene: TRBV5-1; abundance: .; j_gene: TRBJ2-1; CDR3aa: CASSLWSGSSYNEQFF; CDR3nt: TGCGCCAGCAGCTTGTGGAGCGGGAGCTCCTACAATGAGCAGTTCTTC
d_gene: .; v_gene: TRBV18; abundance: .; j_gene: TRBJ2-7; CDR3aa: CASSPLQDSYEQYF; CDR3nt: TGTGCCAGCTCACCTCTACAGGACTCCTACGAGCAGTACTTC
d_gene: .; v_gene: TRBV7-8; abundance: few; j_gene: TRBJ2-5; CDR3aa: CASSLANRQETQYF; CDR3nt: TGTGCCAGCAGCTTAGCTAACAGGCAAGAGACCCAGTACTTC
d_gene: .; v_gene: TRBV28; abundance: .; j_gene: TRBJ2-2; CDR3aa: CASSGRGAGTGELFF; CDR3nt: TGTGCCAGCAGTGGTCGGGGGGCAGGCACCGGGGAGCTGTTTTTT
d_gene: TRBD1; v_gene: TRBV4-1; abundance: many; j_gene: TRBJ1-6; CDR3aa: CASSHAGQGSNSPLHF; CDR3nt: TGCGCCAGCAGCCATGCCGGACAGGGGAGCAATTCACCCCTCCACTTT
d_gene: TRBD1; v_gene: TRBV5-1; abundance: few; j_gene: TRBJ2-7; CDR3aa: CASSNGQGWEQYF; CDR3nt: TGCGCCAGCAGCAATGGACAGGGGTGGGAGCAGTACTTC
d_gene: TRBD2; v_gene: TRBV20-1; abundance: .; j_gene: TRBJ2-3; CDR3aa: CSARNIAGGPLDTQYF; CDR3nt: TGCAGTGCTAGGAACATAGCGGGAGGGCCCCTGGATACGCAGTATTTT
d_gene: .; v_gene: TRBV12-3/TRBV12-4; abundance: .; j_gene: TRBJ2-1; CDR3aa: CASSFSYNEQFF; CDR3nt: TGTGCCAGCAGTTTCTCCTACAATGAGCAGTTCTTC
d_gene: TRBD2; v_gene: TRBV4-2; abundance: .; j_gene: TRBJ2-1; CDR3aa: CASSPMGLAGGPYNEQFF; CDR3nt: TGTGCCAGCAGCCCGATGGGACTAGCGGGAGGGCCGTACAATGAGCAGTTCTTC
d_gene: TRBD1; v_gene: TRBV7-8; abundance: few; j_gene: TRBJ2-1; CDR3aa: CASSLMDRGRGNEQFF; CDR3nt: TGTGCCAGCAGCTTAATGGACAGGGGGCGCGGTAATGAGCAGTTCTTC
d_gene: .; v_gene: TRBV25-1; abundance: few; j_gene: TRBJ1-6; CDR3aa: CASSELAVEVPDSPLHF; CDR3nt: TGTGCCAGCAGTGAATTAGCGGTAGAGGTACCGGATTCACCCCTCCACTTT
d_gene: .; v_gene: TRBV20-1; abundance: few; j_gene: TRBJ2-1; CDR3aa: CSAKTGYGYNEQFF; CDR3nt: TGCAGTGCCAAGACAGGATATGGCTACAATGAGCAGTTCTTC
d_gene: TRBD2; v_gene: TRBV3-1; abundance: .; j_gene: TRBJ2-3; CDR3aa: CASSQTSGDTSTDTQYF; CDR3nt: TGTGCCAGCAGCCAGACTAGCGGGGACACTAGCACAGATACGCAGTATTTT
d_gene: .; v_gene: TRBV7-9; abundance: .; j_gene: TRBJ2-5; CDR3aa: CASSLRGMDQETQYF; CDR3nt: TGTGCCAGCAGCCTCCGGGGGATGGATCAAGAGACCCAGTACTTC
d_gene: TRBD2; v_gene: TRBV6-1; abundance: few; j_gene: TRBJ2-1; CDR3aa: CASSERPGLAGGPYNEQFF; CDR3nt: TGTGCCAGCAGTGAAAGGCCGGGACTAGCGGGAGGGCCCTACAATGAGCAGTTCTTC
d_gene: .; v_gene: TRBV20-1; abundance: few; j_gene: TRBJ2-7; CDR3aa: CSARRRALSYEQYF; CDR3nt: TGCAGTGCCCGTCGCAGGGCCCTATCCTACGAGCAGTACTTC
d_gene: TRBD1; v_gene: TRBV5-1; abundance: .; j_gene: TRBJ2-7; CDR3aa: CASSSIQTGTGYYEQYF; CDR3nt: TGCGCCAGCAGCTCCATTCAGACCGGGACAGGATATTACGAGCAGTACTTC
d_gene: .; v_gene: TRBV9; abundance: many; j_gene: TRBJ2-3; CDR3aa: CASSVDGYTQYF; CDR3nt: TGTGCCAGCAGCGTAGATGGGTATACGCAGTATTTT
d_gene: TRBD1; v_gene: TRBV10-3; abundance: few; j_gene: TRBJ1-1; CDR3aa: CAIRDRMNTEAFF; CDR3nt: TGTGCCATCAGGGACAGGATGAACACTGAAGCTTTCTTT
d_gene: .; v_gene: TRBV20-1; abundance: few; j_gene: TRBJ2-6; CDR3aa: CSASLRQGLSLGGWSSGANVLTF; CDR3nt: TGCAGTGCTTCCCTGAGGCAAGGGTTGTCCCTAGGCGGGTGGAGCTCTGGGGCCAACGTCCTGACTTTC
d_gene: TRBD1; v_gene: TRBV20-1; abundance: few; j_gene: TRBJ2-7; CDR3aa: CSADRGETYEQYF; CDR3nt: TGCAGTGCCGACAGGGGTGAAACCTACGAGCAGTACTTC
d_gene: TRBD2; v_gene: TRBV5-6; abundance: few; j_gene: TRBJ2-1; CDR3aa: CASSFGGRVEQFF; CDR3nt: TGTGCCAGCAGCTTCGGCGGGAGGGTTGAGCAGTTCTTC
d_gene: .; v_gene: TRBV20-1; abundance: few; j_gene: TRBJ2-1; CDR3aa: CSASSKRNEQFF; CDR3nt: TGCAGTGCTAGTTCGAAGAGAAATGAGCAGTTCTTC
d_gene: .; v_gene: TRBV14; abundance: few; j_gene: TRBJ2-2; CDR3aa: CASSQDRLARPGELFF; CDR3nt: TGTGCCAGCAGCCAAGACAGGCTAGCGAGACCCGGGGAGCTGTTTTTT
d_gene: TRBD1; v_gene: TRBV3-1; abundance: .; j_gene: TRBJ1-6; CDR3aa: CASRVSTGGSSPLHF; CDR3nt: TGTGCCAGCAGAGTGTCGACAGGGGGTAGTTCACCCCTCCACTTT
d_gene: .; v_gene: TRBV12-3/TRBV12-4; abundance: .; j_gene: TRBJ2-7; CDR3aa: CASSLSGVTYEQYF; CDR3nt: TGTGCCAGCAGTTTAAGTGGGGTGACCTACGAGCAGTACTTC